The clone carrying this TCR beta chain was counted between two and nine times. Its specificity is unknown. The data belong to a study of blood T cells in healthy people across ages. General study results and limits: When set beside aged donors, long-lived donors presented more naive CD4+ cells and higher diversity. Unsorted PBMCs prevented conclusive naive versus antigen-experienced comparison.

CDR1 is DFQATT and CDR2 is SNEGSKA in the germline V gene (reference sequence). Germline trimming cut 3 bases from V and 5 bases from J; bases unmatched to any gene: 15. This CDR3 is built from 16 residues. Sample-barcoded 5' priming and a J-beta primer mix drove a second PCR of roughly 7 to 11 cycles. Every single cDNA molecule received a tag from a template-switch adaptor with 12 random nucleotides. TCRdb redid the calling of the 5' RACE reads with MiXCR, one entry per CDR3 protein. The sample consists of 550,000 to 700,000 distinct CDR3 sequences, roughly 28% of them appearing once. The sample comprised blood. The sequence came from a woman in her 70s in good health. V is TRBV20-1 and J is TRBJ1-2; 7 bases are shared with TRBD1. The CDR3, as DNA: TGCAGTGCTAGCCGTAACCCCAGGGGGAGAGAATATGGCTACACCTTC. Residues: CSASRNPRGREYGYTF.